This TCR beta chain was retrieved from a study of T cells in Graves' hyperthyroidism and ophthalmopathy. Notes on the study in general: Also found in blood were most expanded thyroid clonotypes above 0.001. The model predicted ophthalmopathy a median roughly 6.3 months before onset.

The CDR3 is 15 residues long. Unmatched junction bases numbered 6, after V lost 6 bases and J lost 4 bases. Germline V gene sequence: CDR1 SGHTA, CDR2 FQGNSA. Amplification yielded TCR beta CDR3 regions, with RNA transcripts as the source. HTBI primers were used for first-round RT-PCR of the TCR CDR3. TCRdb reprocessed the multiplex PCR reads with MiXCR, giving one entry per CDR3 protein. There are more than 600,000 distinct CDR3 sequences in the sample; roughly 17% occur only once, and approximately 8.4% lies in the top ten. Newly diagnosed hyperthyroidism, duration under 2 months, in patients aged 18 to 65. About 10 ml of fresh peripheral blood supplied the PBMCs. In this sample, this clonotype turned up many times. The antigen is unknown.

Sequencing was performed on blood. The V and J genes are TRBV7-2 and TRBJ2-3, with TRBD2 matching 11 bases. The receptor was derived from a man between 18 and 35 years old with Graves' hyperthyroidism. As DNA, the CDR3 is TGTGCCAGCAGTAGGACTAGCGGGTCAGCAGATACGCAGTATTTT. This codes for CASSRTSGSADTQYF.